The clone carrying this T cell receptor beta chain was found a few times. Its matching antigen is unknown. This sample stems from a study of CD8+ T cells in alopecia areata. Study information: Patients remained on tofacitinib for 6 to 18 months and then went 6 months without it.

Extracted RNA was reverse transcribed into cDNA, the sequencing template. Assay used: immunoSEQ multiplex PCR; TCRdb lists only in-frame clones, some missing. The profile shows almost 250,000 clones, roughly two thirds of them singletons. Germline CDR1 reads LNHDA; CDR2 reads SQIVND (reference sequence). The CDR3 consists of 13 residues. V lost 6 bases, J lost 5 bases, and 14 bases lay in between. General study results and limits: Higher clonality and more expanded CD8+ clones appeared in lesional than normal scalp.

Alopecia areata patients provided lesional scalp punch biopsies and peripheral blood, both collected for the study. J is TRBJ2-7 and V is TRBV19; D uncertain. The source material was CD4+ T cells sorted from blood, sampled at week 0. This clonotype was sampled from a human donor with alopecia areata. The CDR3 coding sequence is TGTGCCAGTAGCGACTCGGGCCTAGACGAGCAGTACTTC. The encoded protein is CASSDSGLDEQYF.